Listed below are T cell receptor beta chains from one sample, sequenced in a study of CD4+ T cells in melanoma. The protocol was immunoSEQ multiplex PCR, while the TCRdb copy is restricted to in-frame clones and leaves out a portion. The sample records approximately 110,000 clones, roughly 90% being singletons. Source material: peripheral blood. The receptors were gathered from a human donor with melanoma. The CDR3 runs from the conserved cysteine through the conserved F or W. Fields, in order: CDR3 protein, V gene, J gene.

cdr3_aa: CASSLGQGASGANVLTF; v_call: TRBV11-3; j_call: TRBJ2-6
cdr3_aa: CASSETLNTGELFF; v_call: TRBV19; j_call: TRBJ2-2
cdr3_aa: CASRETGGWGNEQFF; v_call: TRBV28; j_call: TRBJ2-1
cdr3_aa: CAISWRGGITDTQYF; v_call: TRBV10-3; j_call: TRBJ2-3
cdr3_aa: CASSLGREGEQFF; v_call: TRBV5-4; j_call: TRBJ2-1
cdr3_aa: CASSWDSLSGNTIYF; v_call: TRBV7-2; j_call: TRBJ1-3
cdr3_aa: CASSPRGPRTEAFF; v_call: TRBV7-9; j_call: TRBJ1-1
cdr3_aa: CASSLAHGGEETQYF; v_call: TRBV5-1; j_call: TRBJ2-5
cdr3_aa: CASSPESGTQDTQYF; v_call: TRBV5-4; j_call: TRBJ2-3
cdr3_aa: CASSLRTVYEQFF; v_call: TRBV5-1; j_call: TRBJ2-1
cdr3_aa: CASSIRAVLKNIQYF; v_call: TRBV19; j_call: TRBJ2-4
cdr3_aa: CASGSSHYEQYF; v_call: TRBV27; j_call: TRBJ2-7
cdr3_aa: CASIAGPQGVTYEQYF; v_call: TRBV28; j_call: TRBJ2-7
cdr3_aa: CASSLQVGTGTYGYTF; v_call: TRBV28; j_call: TRBJ1-2
cdr3_aa: CASSSGLAGAGSDTQYF; v_call: TRBV5-4; j_call: TRBJ2-3
cdr3_aa: CASSILGGYETQYF; v_call: TRBV27; j_call: TRBJ2-5
cdr3_aa: CASSLTYGQGRIGELFF; v_call: TRBV27; j_call: TRBJ2-2
cdr3_aa: CASSYGDSRFNEQFF; v_call: TRBV6-6; j_call: TRBJ2-1
cdr3_aa: CASSLQGADTIYF; v_call: TRBV5-1; j_call: TRBJ1-3
cdr3_aa: CASSEVQGAFLRDEQFF; v_call: TRBV6-1; j_call: TRBJ2-1
cdr3_aa: CASSSTAGPGVAFF; v_call: TRBV28; j_call: TRBJ1-1
cdr3_aa: CASSYGQKYEQYF; v_call: TRBV5-4; j_call: .
cdr3_aa: CASLILGQPQHF; v_call: TRBV28; j_call: TRBJ1-5
cdr3_aa: CASSPEATGNVYF; v_call: TRBV18; j_call: TRBJ2-7
cdr3_aa: CASSIRGSRGGTEAFF; v_call: TRBV19; j_call: TRBJ1-1
cdr3_aa: CASSPGTSYEQFF; v_call: TRBV7-3; j_call: TRBJ2-1
cdr3_aa: CASSLEGRGGWSEAFF; v_call: TRBV7-9; j_call: TRBJ1-1
cdr3_aa: CASSYLTGELFF; v_call: TRBV6-5; j_call: TRBJ2-2
cdr3_aa: CASSPPPSGAYNEQFF; v_call: TRBV9; j_call: TRBJ2-1
cdr3_aa: CASSFGTGNEQYF; v_call: TRBV7-9; j_call: TRBJ2-7
cdr3_aa: CASSLGRVYEQYF; v_call: TRBV5-4; j_call: TRBJ2-7
cdr3_aa: CASSPTSGTETQYF; v_call: TRBV7-3; j_call: TRBJ2-5
cdr3_aa: CASSLDRGADGYTF; v_call: TRBV5-1; j_call: TRBJ1-2
cdr3_aa: CASSTQGQTPISFYEQYF; v_call: TRBV7-2; j_call: TRBJ2-7
cdr3_aa: CASSYSTGSPYEQYF; v_call: TRBV6-6; j_call: TRBJ2-7
cdr3_aa: CASSFPAMGDEQYF; v_call: TRBV7-9; j_call: TRBJ2-7
cdr3_aa: CASSSPNAGYDTQYF; v_call: TRBV7-2; j_call: TRBJ2-3
cdr3_aa: CASSNTRSPQHF; v_call: TRBV27; j_call: TRBJ1-5
cdr3_aa: CSAREQETQYF; v_call: TRBV20-1; j_call: TRBJ2-5
cdr3_aa: CASSRGQGGGNTIYF; v_call: TRBV7-2; j_call: TRBJ1-3
cdr3_aa: CASSLQRPGYTF; v_call: TRBV28; j_call: TRBJ1-2
cdr3_aa: CASSLAGDSGANVLTF; v_call: TRBV7-8; j_call: TRBJ2-6
cdr3_aa: CAISAGTQETQYF; v_call: TRBV10-3; j_call: TRBJ2-5
cdr3_aa: CASSVGTGLNYNEQFF; v_call: TRBV9; j_call: TRBJ2-1
cdr3_aa: CASRDGLTVAYEQYF; v_call: TRBV27; j_call: TRBJ2-7
cdr3_aa: CASSGTRYGYTF; v_call: TRBV6-1; j_call: TRBJ1-2
cdr3_aa: CASSQVYETANQPQHF; v_call: TRBV4-1; j_call: TRBJ1-5
cdr3_aa: CASSSFRGEQYF; v_call: TRBV7-2; j_call: TRBJ2-7